These 31 T cell receptor beta chains were sequenced from one sample in a study of T-cell reconstitution after alpha-beta-depleted transplantation in children. As it was prepared, the TCRbeta library received unique molecular identifiers. TCRdb reprocessed the PCR reads via MiXCR and lists one record per CDR3 protein. The data contain about 130,000 distinct CDR3 sequences, 9.5% to 10% of them seen just once; the ten biggest clones take up under 30%. The source was PBMCs, mostly from graft donor cells, collected 180 days after TCRalphabeta/CD19-depleted stem cell transplant. Source of these receptors: a girl under three years old who had a stem cell transplant for combined immunodeficiency, so the T cells may come from the graft donor.

This clonotype appeared many times. The chain employs TRBV10-3 and TRBJ2-5; no reliable D call. This CDR3 spans 12 amino acids. CDR1 is ENHRY and CDR2 is SYGVKD in the germline V gene. The V end lost 6 bases, the J end lost 5 bases, and 10 bases lay between the germline ends. The CDR3 DNA reads as TGTGCCATCAGCCTCTCAGAGGAGACCCAGTACTTC. As protein: CAISLSEETQYF.

The J gene is TRBJ2-7, the V gene TRBV5-1; possibly TRBD1 for D (5 bases). The V gene's germline CDR1 is SGHRS and CDR2 YFSETQ. The V end was cut by 2 bases, the J end by 1 base, with 10 bases between. This CDR3 region has 14 residues. CDR3 amino acids: CASSLGKGSYEQYF. Here the CDR3 DNA reads TGCGCCAGCAGCTTAGGAAAGGGGTCCTACGAGCAGTACTTC.

This clonotype appeared a few times. The genes are TRBV20-1 and TRBJ2-5; D is tentatively TRBD1 or TRBD2 (5 bases each). In germline, CDR1 is DFQATT, CDR2 SNEGSKA (reference sequence). The CDR3 has 14 amino acids. Trimming left V 2 bases short and J 3 bases short, with 13 bases between. The CDR3 loop reads CSARTPGREETQYF. The CDR3, as DNA: TGCAGTGCTAGAACCCCAGGGCGGGAAGAGACCCAGTACTTC.

This clonotype was seen more than once but under ten times. The chain recombines TRBV24-1 with TRBJ2-1, with TRBD2 identical over 13 bases. CDR1 is KGHDR and CDR2 is SFDVKD in the germline V gene. This CDR3 spans 16 amino acids. Trimming at V came to 2 bases and at J to 4 bases, leaving 1 base not matched to a gene. This CDR3 reads CATSDSGLAGYNEQFF. The CDR3, as DNA: TGTGCCACCAGTGATTCGGGACTAGCGGGATACAATGAGCAGTTCTTC.

V is TRBV5-6 and J is TRBJ2-3; the D gene is possibly TRBD1 (6 bases). Germline V gene sequence: CDR1 SGHDT, CDR2 YYEEEE. V lost 0 bases to trimming and J lost 3 bases, with 11 bases between them. There are 15 residues in the CDR3. The CDR3 coding sequence is TGTGCCAGCAGCTTGGTACAGGGATGGACAGATACGCAGTATTTT. Amino acid sequence: CASSLVQGWTDTQYF.

This clonotype was observed a few times. The V gene is TRBV29-1, the J gene TRBJ2-1; TRBD1 aligns across 8 bases. The ends lost 6 bases at V and 7 bases at J; junction bases unmatched: 17. This CDR3 region has 16 residues. Per the germline V gene, CDR1 is SQVTM and CDR2 is ANQGSEA. CDR3 nucleotide sequence: TGCAGCGTAGATCACCAAAATCAGGGGGCTCGGAATGAGCAGTTCTTC. Residues: CSVDHQNQGARNEQFF.

The sample holds many counts of this clonotype. V is TRBV20-1 and J is TRBJ2-7; D is unclear. This CDR3 has 13 residues. Germline-derived CDR1 and CDR2 are DFQATT and SNEGSKA (reference sequence). V lost 3 bases to trimming and J lost 0 bases, with 9 bases between them. CDR3 sequence reads: CSASGRSSYEQYF. CDR3 coding DNA: TGCAGTGCTAGTGGTCGGAGCTCCTACGAGCAGTACTTC.

The genes are TRBV6-6 and TRBJ2-1; D is unclear. Trimming took 7 bases from V and 7 from J, leaving 8 bases between them. Germline-derived CDR1 and CDR2 are MNHNY and SVGAGI (reference sequence). The CDR3 is made up of 11 amino acids. The CDR3 DNA follows: TGTGCCAGCACAGGTTGGAATGAGCAGTTCTTC. Residues: CASTGWNEQFF.

The gene calls are TRBV6-1 and TRBJ2-7; the D gene could be TRBD1 or TRBD2 (5 bases each). Germline V gene lookup returns CDR1 MNHNS and CDR2 SASEGT. CDR3 size: 12 residues. Trimming shortened V by 1 base and J by 7 bases, and 8 bases separated the two germline ends. The CDR3 nucleotides read TGTGCCAGCAGTGAAGGGGGGATGGAGCAGTACTTC. Its protein product is CASSEGGMEQYF.

This rearrangement joins TRBV6-2 or TRBV6-3 to TRBJ1-1, with D tentatively TRBD1 (6 bases). Trimming took 1 base from V and 4 from J, leaving 13 bases between them. The CDR3 is 15 residues long. Germline CDR1 is MNHEY and CDR2 is SVGEGT. CDR3 residues: CASSYFYRVPTEAFF. CDR3 coding DNA: TGTGCCAGCAGTTACTTTTACAGGGTACCCACTGAAGCTTTCTTT.

The chain is built from TRBV5-1 and TRBJ2-5; 9 nucleotides align to TRBD1. Unmatched junction bases numbered 4, after V lost 2 bases and J lost 5 bases. This CDR3 is built from 14 residues. Germline CDR1 reads SGHRS; CDR2 reads YFSETQ. CDR3 protein: CASSFFGTGETQYF. CDR3 DNA: TGCGCCAGCAGCTTCTTCGGGACAGGGGAGACCCAGTACTTC.

At least ten counts were recorded for this clonotype. The J gene is TRBJ1-4, the V gene TRBV12-3 or TRBV12-4; perhaps TRBD1 as D (5 bases). V was trimmed by 6 bases and J by 0 bases, leaving 14 bases between them. The CDR3 runs to 16 residues. The CDR3 coding sequence is TGTGCCAGCAGGGGCCGGAGGGGCGCAACTAATGAAAAACTGTTTTTT. It is translated as CASRGRRGATNEKLFF.

This clonotype was detected only a few times. J is TRBJ2-2 and V is TRBV27; no reliable D call. The CDR3 sequence is 14 residues long. V shed 2 bases and J shed 4 bases, with 8 bases lying between them. Germline V CDR1 and CDR2: MNHEY, SMNVEV (reference sequence). CDR3 residues: CASSLKRLTGELFF. The CDR3 nucleotides are TGTGCCAGCAGTTTAAAGAGACTCACCGGGGAGCTGTTTTTT.

This chain connects TRBV27 to TRBJ2-3; tentative D call: TRBD1 (5 bases). CDR3 length: 16 residues. Between the trimmed V and J ends, which lost 5 bases and 2 bases, there was a span of 17 bases. Germline CDR1 is MNHEY and CDR2 is SMNVEV (reference sequence). CDR3 sequence: CASSNNRFQATDTQYF. Here the CDR3 DNA reads TGTGCCAGCAGTAACAACAGGTTCCAGGCCACAGATACGCAGTATTTT.

This chain links TRBV4-3 with TRBJ2-7; D gene unclear. Trimming took off 1 base at V and 3 bases at J, with 13 bases between the two ends. The CDR3 totals 15 residues. CDR1 is LGHNA, CDR2 YSLEER, per germline. The CDR3 nucleotides read TGCGCCAGCAGCCAAGGGCGGACGGCCTTCTACGAGCAGTACTTC. It yields the protein CASSQGRTAFYEQYF.

This clonotype was observed a handful of times. The chain recombines TRBV27 with TRBJ2-1; no clear D gene. The CDR3 consists of 14 residues. Germline CDR1 MNHEY, CDR2 SMNVEV (reference sequence). The V end was cut by 2 bases, the J end by 6 bases, with 11 bases between. The CDR3 DNA sequence: TGTGCCAGCAGTTTACTAAGCAATCCCAATGAGCAGTTCTTC. Amino acid sequence: CASSLLSNPNEQFF.

V gene TRBV5-5 combines with J gene TRBJ2-5; 9 bases map to TRBD2. The CDR3 consists of 14 residues. Germline lookup yields CDR1 SGHKS and CDR2 YYEKEE (reference sequence). Trimming cost V 6 bases and J 5 bases; bases outside gene matches: 8. The CDR3 reads CASIQRGAGETQYF. Here the CDR3 DNA reads TGTGCCAGCATCCAGCGGGGGGCCGGGGAGACCCAGTACTTC.

A few counts support this clonotype. The CDR3 loop is CASSLLVGPAVDTQYF. The CDR3 DNA sequence: TGTGCCAGCAGTTTATTGGTGGGACCAGCCGTGGATACGCAGTATTTT. V usage is TRBV12-3 or TRBV12-4 and J usage is TRBJ2-3; D may match TRBD1 or TRBD2 (5 bases each). The V and J ends lost 2 bases and 6 bases respectively, with 18 bases between them. This CDR3 region has 16 residues.

The rearrangement links TRBV10-3 to TRBJ2-3; no clear D. Trimming removed 2 bases from V and 4 bases from J, with 4 bases in between. The CDR3 contains 12 residues. Germline V lookup: CDR1 ENHRY, CDR2 SYGVKD. The DNA of the CDR3 is TGTGCCATCAGTGAGCGAGCAGATACGCAGTATTTT. As protein: CAISERADTQYF.

This clonotype was counted a few times. This rearrangement joins TRBV19 to TRBJ2-2; 9 bases match TRBD2. With V trimmed by 3 bases and J by 0 bases, 2 bases remained unmatched. This CDR3 contains 16 residues. Germline-derived CDR1 and CDR2 are LNHDA and SQIVND (reference sequence). The CDR3 DNA follows: TGTGCCAGTAGTATGAGACTAGCGGCGAACACCGGGGAGCTGTTTTTT. Amino acids: CASSMRLAANTGELFF. Based on the CDR3 plus reference TRBV19 and TRBJ2-2, the full variable domain is DGGITQSPKYLFRKEGQNVTLSCEQNLNHDAMYWYRQDPGQGLRLIYYSQIVNDFQKGDIAEGYSVSREKKESFPLTVTSAQKNPTAFYLCASSMRLAANTGELFFGEGSRLTVL.

V gene TRBV12-3 or TRBV12-4 combines with J gene TRBJ2-5; weak D call: TRBD2 (6 bases). CDR3 length: 17 amino acids. The V and J ends lost 4 bases and 2 bases respectively, with 20 bases between them. The CDR3 coding sequence is TGTGCCAGCAGTTCCGGTGGGGTAGCGGAGTTTCAAGAGACCCAGTACTTC. It is translated as CASSSGGVAEFQETQYF.

The chain combines TRBV5-1 with TRBJ2-2; 7 nucleotides match TRBD1. Germline V gives CDR1 SGHRS, CDR2 YFSETQ. This CDR3 comprises 14 residues. J gave up 6 bases and V 3 bases, and 5 bases lay outside the gene matches. CDR3 protein: CASSWDRTSGELFF. The CDR3 DNA reads as TGCGCCAGCAGCTGGGACAGAACCTCCGGGGAGCTGTTTTTT.

The chain couples TRBV7-2 to TRBJ2-7; the match to TRBD2 covers 8 bases. Germline V CDR1 and CDR2: SGHTA, FQGNSA. V lost 1 base to trimming and J lost 2 bases; unmatched junction nucleotides: 7. The CDR3 totals 16 residues. CDR3: CASSLVGTSRAYEQYF. The CDR3 nucleotides are TGTGCCAGCAGCTTAGTAGGGACTAGTCGCGCCTACGAGCAGTACTTC.

This clonotype occurred many times. The chain couples TRBV5-6 to TRBJ2-5; D assignment may be TRBD1 or TRBD2 (5 bases each). Germline values: CDR1 SGHDT, CDR2 YYEEEE. CDR3 size: 18 residues. The V and J ends lost 2 bases and 4 bases respectively, with 24 bases between them. DNA of the CDR3: TGTGCCAGCAGCTTACTTTCGGGGCGAAACCGACGGGGAGAGACCCAGTACTTC. It specifies CASSLLSGRNRRGETQYF.

This clonotype was recorded a few times. The rearrangement joins TRBV20-1 to TRBJ2-7; 8 bases fit TRBD2. V was clipped by 0 bases and J by 3 bases; unmatched bases: 7. CDR1 and CDR2 (germline): DFQATT, SNEGSKA (reference sequence). CDR3 length: 15 amino acids. The CDR3 loop reads CSARDGQRGLYEQYF. CDR3 in DNA: TGCAGTGCTAGAGATGGGCAGCGGGGGCTCTACGAGCAGTACTTC.

This clonotype was seen more than once but under ten times. The chain is built from TRBV5-1 and TRBJ2-7; 9 bases map to TRBD1. CDR3 length: 16 amino acids. Germline CDR1 SGHRS, CDR2 YFSETQ. Trimming cost V 4 bases and J 3 bases; bases outside gene matches: 11. CDR3 DNA sequence: TGCGCCAGCAGCCGGGACAGGGACCTATCCTTCTACGAGCAGTACTTC. Encoded protein: CASSRDRDLSFYEQYF. The full variable domain, with the rest looked up from reference TRBV5-1 and TRBJ2-7, is KAGVTQTPRYLIKTRGQQVTLSCSPISGHRSVSWYQQTPGQGLQFLFEYFSETQRNKGNFPGRFSGRQFSNSRSEMNVSTLELGDSALYLCASSRDRDLSFYEQYFGPGTRLTVT.

The V call is TRBV7-2, the J call TRBJ2-6; D is possibly TRBD1 or TRBD2 (5 bases each). Trimming stripped 2 bases from V and 0 bases from J, with 11 bases between. Germline V gene lookup returns CDR1 SGHTA and CDR2 FQGNSA. CDR3 length: 17 residues. DNA for the CDR3: TGTGCCAGCAGCTTACGGGGACCCGGCTCTGGGGCCAACGTCCTGACTTTC. Protein product: CASSLRGPGSGANVLTF.

V is TRBV7-7 and J is TRBJ2-3; no clear D gene. Germline V gene lookup returns CDR1 SSHAT and CDR2 FNYEAQ (reference sequence). The CDR3 contains 14 residues. V lost 5 bases and J lost 2, with 11 bases in between. The CDR3 spells CASSPSGHTDTQYF. In DNA form, the CDR3 reads TGTGCCAGCAGCCCATCCGGGCACACAGATACGCAGTATTTT.

CDR3 sequence reads: CASSQERVGTGVDEQFF. Written as DNA, the CDR3 is TGCGCCAGCAGCCAAGAACGGGTGGGGACAGGGGTCGATGAGCAGTTCTTC. The rearrangement joins TRBV4-3 to TRBJ2-1; 10 nucleotides align to TRBD1. This CDR3 spans 17 amino acids. Germline values: CDR1 LGHNA, CDR2 YSLEER. The J segment lost 8 bases and the V segment lost 0 bases, leaving 10 bases of the junction unmatched.

V usage is TRBV3-1 and J usage is TRBJ2-5, with D possibly matching TRBD2 (6 bases). With 7 bases removed from V and 10 bases from J, the gap between germline ends came to 13 bases. The germline gives CDR1 LGHDT, CDR2 YNNKEL (reference sequence). The CDR3 has 11 residues. The CDR3 DNA reads TGTGCCAGCACCCAGTGGGGGGACCAGTACTTC. Translation gives CASTQWGDQYF.

The rearrangement joins TRBV6-1 to TRBJ1-1; D is possibly TRBD1 (6 bases). V lost 7 bases to trimming and J lost 4 bases, with 13 bases between them. Germline-derived CDR1 and CDR2 are MNHNS and SASEGT. This CDR3 region has 13 residues. In nucleotides, the CDR3 is TGTGCCAGCACCAAGGGGGGTACCACTGAAGCTTTCTTT. Residues: CASTKGGTTEAFF.